This TCR beta chain appears in the sequencing data of a study of shared clonotypes between healthy human individuals. Terminally differentiated effector memory CD45RA+ cells were left out of the naive CD8 fraction, which was CD45RO-negative and positively selected for CCR7. Here immunoSEQ multiplex PCR was the method, and the copy in TCRdb shows in-frame clones only, minus some. The sample contains hundreds of thousands of clones, approximately 96% of which appear only once. V was trimmed by 2 bases and J by 5 bases, leaving 9 bases between them. Per germline, CDR1 LNHDA and CDR2 SQIVND (reference sequence). The CDR3 has 13 amino acids.

This rearrangement joins TRBV19 to TRBJ2-5, with D perhaps TRBD1 (5 bases). The specimen was naive CD8+ T cells sorted from blood. The TCR sequence derives from a woman in her 30s in good health. For the CDR3, the DNA is TGTGCCAGTAGTATACAGGCAGGGGAGACCCAGTACTTC. It specifies CASSIQAGETQYF.